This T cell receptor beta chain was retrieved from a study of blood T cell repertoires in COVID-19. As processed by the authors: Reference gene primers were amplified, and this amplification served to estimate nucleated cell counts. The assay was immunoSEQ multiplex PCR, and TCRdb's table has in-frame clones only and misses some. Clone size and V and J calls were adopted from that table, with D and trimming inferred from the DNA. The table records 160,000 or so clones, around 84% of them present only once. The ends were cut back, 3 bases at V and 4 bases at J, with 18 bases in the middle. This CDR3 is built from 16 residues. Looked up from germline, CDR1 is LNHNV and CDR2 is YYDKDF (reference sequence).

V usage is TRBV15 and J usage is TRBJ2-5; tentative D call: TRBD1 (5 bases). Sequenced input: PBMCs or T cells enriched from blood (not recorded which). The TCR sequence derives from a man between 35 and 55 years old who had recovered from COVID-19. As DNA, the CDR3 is TGTGCCACCAGCAGGGTACAGGACCGGCCGTCAGAGACCCAGTACTTC. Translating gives CATSRVQDRPSETQYF.